This T cell receptor (beta chain) was obtained from a study of T cells in women clearing cervical HPV infection. Points from the study as a whole: Repertoire richness, not evenness, was significantly elevated in CIN3+ cases versus controls.

Of note for this clone: Its antigen is not known.

Profiled with immunoSEQ multiplex PCR; TCRdb holds only in-frame clones, not every one. The specimen's table records some 30,000 clones. This receptor was taken from a woman between 18 and 69 years old with a cervical HPV16 infection that either progressed to CIN3+ or cleared (not recorded which). The sequencing sample was made of blood buffy coat.

The sequenced CDR3 bases are TGTGCCAGCAGTTTAGGGGCTAGCGGAACCTACGAG. It translates to CASSLGASGTYE. The full CDR3 protein is CASSLGASGTYEQYF. This chain connects TRBV12-3 or TRBV12-4 to TRBJ2-7; 7 nucleotides match TRBD2. The read halts 3 residues ahead of the CDR3 end, with the missing end drawn from the germline J gene. The CDR3 contains 15 residues. V was pared by 1 base and J by 2 bases, with 5 bases of the junction left unmatched.